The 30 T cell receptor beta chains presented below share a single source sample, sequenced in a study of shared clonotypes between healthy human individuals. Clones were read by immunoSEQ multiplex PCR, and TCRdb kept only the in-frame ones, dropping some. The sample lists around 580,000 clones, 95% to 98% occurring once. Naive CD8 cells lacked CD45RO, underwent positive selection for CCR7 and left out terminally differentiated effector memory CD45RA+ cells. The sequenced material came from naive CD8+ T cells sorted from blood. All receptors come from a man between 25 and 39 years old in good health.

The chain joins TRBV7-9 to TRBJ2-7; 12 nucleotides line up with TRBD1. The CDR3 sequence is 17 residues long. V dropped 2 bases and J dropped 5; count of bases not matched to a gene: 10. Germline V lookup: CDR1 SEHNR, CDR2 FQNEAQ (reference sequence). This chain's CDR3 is CASSLYQGTGGQDEQYF. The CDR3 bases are TGTGCCAGCAGCTTATACCAGGGGACAGGGGGCCAGGACGAGCAGTACTTC.

CDR3 loop: CASESDSDRGRNEQFF. In DNA form, the CDR3 reads TGTGCCAGCGAAAGTGATTCGGACAGGGGACGGAATGAGCAGTTCTTC. V usage is TRBV2 and J usage is TRBJ2-1; TRBD1 agrees at 9 bases. Germline V CDR1 and CDR2: SNHLY, FYNNEI. The V gene end was trimmed by 8 bases and the J gene end by 7 bases; junction bases not matched to a gene: 15. CDR3 size: 16 residues. Complete variable domain (other parts from reference TRBV2 and TRBJ2-1): EPEVTQTPSHQVTQMGQEVILRCVPISNHLYFYWYRQILGQKVEFLVSFYNNEISEKSEIFDDQFSVERPDGSNFTLKIRSTKLEDSAMYFCASESDSDRGRNEQFFGPGTRLTVL.

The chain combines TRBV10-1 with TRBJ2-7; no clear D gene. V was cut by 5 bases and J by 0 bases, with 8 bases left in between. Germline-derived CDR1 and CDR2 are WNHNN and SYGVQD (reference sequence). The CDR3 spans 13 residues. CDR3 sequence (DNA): TGCGCCAGCAGTTCGTCAAGCTCCTACGAGCAGTACTTC. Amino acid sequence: CASSSSSSYEQYF.

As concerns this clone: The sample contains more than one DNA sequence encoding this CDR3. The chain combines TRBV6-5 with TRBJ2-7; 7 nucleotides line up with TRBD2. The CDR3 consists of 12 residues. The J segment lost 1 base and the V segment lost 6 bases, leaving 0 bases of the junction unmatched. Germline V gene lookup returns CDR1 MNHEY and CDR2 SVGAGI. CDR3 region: CASSGGSYEQYF. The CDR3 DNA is TGTGCCAGCAGCGGGGGGTCCTACGAGCAGTACTTC.

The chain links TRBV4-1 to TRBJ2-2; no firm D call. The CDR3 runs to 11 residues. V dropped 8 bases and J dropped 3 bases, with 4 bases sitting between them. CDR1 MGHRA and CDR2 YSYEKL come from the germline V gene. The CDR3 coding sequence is TGCGCCAGCGCCTACACCGGGGAGCTGTTTTTT. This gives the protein CASAYTGELFF.

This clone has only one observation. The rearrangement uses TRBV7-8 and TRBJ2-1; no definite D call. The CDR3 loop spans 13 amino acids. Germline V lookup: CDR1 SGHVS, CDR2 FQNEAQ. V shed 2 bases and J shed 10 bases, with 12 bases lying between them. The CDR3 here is CASSLPIDREQFF. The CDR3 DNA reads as TGTGCCAGCAGCTTACCGATCGACCGGGAGCAGTTCTTC.

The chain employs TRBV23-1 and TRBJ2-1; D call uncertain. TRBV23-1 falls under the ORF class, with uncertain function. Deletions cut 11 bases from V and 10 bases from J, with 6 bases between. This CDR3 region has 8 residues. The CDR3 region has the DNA TGCGCCCAATGGGAGCAGTTCTTC. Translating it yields CAQWEQFF.

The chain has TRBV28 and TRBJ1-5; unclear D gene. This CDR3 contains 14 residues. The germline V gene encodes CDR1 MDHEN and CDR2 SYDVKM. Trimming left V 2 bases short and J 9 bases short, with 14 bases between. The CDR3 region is CASSLKGSVWPQHF. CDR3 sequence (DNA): TGTGCCAGCAGTTTAAAAGGGTCCGTTTGGCCCCAGCATTTT.

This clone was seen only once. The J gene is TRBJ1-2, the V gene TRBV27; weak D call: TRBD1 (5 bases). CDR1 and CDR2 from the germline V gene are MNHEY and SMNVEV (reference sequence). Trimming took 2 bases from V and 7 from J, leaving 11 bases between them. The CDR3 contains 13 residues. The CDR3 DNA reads TGTGCCAGCAGTTTAGGGGGGAAGAGTGGCTACACCTTC. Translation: CASSLGGKSGYTF.

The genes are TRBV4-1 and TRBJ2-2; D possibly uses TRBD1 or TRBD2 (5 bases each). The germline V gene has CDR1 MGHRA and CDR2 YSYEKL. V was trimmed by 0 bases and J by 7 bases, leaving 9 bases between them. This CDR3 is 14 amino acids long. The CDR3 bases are TGCGCCAGCAGCCAAGAGGGGGAAGGCGGGGAGCTGTTTTTT. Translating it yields CASSQEGEGGELFF.

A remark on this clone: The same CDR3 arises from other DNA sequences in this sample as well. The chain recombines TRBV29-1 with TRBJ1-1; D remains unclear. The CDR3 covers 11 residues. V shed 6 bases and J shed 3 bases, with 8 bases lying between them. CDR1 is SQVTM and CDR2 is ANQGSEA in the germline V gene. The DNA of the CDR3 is TGCAGCGTATGGCGGGACACTGAAGCTTTCTTT. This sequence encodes CSVWRDTEAFF.

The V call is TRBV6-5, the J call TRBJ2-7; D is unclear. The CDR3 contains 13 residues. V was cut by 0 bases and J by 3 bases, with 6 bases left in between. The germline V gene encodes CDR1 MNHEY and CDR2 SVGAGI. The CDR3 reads CASSYSMSYEQYF. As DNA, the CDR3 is TGTGCCAGCAGTTACTCGATGAGCTACGAGCAGTACTTC.

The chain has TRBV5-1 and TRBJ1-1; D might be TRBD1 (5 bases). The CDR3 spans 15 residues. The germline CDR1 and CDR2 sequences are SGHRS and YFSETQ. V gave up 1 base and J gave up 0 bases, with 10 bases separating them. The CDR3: CASSLIGGLNTEAFF. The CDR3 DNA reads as TGCGCCAGCAGCTTGATCGGGGGGTTGAACACTGAAGCTTTCTTT.

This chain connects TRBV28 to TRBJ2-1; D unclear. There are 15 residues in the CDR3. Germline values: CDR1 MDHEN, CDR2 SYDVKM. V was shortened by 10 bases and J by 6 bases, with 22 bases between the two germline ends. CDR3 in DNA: TGTGCCACTGGGCGACTTGGTGGGCTAAGCAATGAGCAGTTCTTC. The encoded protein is CATGRLGGLSNEQFF.

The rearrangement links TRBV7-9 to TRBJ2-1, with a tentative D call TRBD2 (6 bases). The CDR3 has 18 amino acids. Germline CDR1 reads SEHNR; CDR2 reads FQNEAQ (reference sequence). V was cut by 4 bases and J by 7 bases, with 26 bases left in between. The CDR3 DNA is TGTGCCAGCAGCTCATCCGCTCCCGGGCCTAGCGAAAGAAATGAGCAGTTCTTC. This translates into CASSSSAPGPSERNEQFF.

The CDR3 DNA sequence: TGTGCCAGCAGCTTAGGGGGTGCGCCTGGAAACACCATATATTTT. It is translated as CASSLGGAPGNTIYF. The chain has TRBV7-6 and TRBJ1-3; D gene uncertain. Between the trimmed V and J ends, which lost 1 base and 2 bases, there was a span of 9 bases. The CDR3 loop spans 15 amino acids. In germline, CDR1 is SGHVS, CDR2 FNYEAQ.

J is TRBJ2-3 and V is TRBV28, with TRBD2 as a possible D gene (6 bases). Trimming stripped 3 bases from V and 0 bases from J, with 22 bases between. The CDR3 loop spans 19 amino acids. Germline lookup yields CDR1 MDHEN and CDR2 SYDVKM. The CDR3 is CASSFKAGRRETSTDTQYF. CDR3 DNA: TGTGCCAGCAGTTTTAAGGCGGGGCGGAGAGAAACTAGCACAGATACGCAGTATTTT.

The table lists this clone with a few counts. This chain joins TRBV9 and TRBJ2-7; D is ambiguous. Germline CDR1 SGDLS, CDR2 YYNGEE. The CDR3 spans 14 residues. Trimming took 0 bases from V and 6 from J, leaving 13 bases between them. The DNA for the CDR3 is TGTGCCAGCAGCGTAGGAAGTAGGGCCAGCGAGCAGTACTTC. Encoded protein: CASSVGSRASEQYF. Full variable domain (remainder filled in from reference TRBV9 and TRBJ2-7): DSGVTQTPKHLITATGQRVTLRCSPRSGDLSVYWYQQSLDQGLQFLIQYYNGEERAKGNILERFSAQQFPDLHSELNLSSLELGDSALYFCASSVGSRASEQYFGPGTRLTVT.

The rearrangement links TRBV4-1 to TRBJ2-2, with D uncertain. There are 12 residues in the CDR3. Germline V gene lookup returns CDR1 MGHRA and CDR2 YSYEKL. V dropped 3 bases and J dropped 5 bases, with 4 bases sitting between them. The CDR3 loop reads CASSHPTGELFF. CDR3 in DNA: TGCGCCAGCAGCCACCCGACCGGGGAGCTGTTTTTT.

The CDR3 loop reads CASSHGVETQYF. Here the CDR3 DNA reads TGTGCCAGCAGCCATGGAGTAGAGACCCAGTACTTC. The gene calls are TRBV11-2 and TRBJ2-5, with unresolved D. Trimming shortened V by 5 bases and J by 4 bases, and 8 bases separated the two germline ends. Per germline, CDR1 SGHAT and CDR2 FQNNGV. There are 12 residues in the CDR3. Filled out from reference TRBV11-2 and TRBJ2-5, the complete variable domain reads EAGVAQSPRYKIIEKRQSVAFWCNPISGHATLYWYQQILGQGPKLLIQFQNNGVVDDSQLPKDRFSAERLKGVDSTLKIQPAKLEDSAVYLCASSHGVETQYFGPGTRLLVL.

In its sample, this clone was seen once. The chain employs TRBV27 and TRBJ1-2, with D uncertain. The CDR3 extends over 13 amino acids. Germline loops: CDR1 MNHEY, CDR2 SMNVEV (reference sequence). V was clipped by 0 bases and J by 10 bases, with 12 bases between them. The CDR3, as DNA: TGTGCCAGCAGTTTATCGATTAAGTCGGTCTACACCTTC. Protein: CASSLSIKSVYTF.

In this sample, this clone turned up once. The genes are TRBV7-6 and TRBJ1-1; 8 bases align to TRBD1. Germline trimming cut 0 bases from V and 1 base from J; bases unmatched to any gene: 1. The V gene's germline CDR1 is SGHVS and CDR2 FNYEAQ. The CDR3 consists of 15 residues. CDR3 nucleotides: TGTGCCAGCAGCTTAGCGGGGACAGGGAACACTGAAGCTTTCTTT. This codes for CASSLAGTGNTEAFF.

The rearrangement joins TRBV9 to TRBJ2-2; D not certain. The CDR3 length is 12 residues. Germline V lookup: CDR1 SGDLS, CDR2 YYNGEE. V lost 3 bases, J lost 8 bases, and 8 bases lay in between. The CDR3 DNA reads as TGTGCCAGCAGCGCCCCTCGGGGGGAGCTGTTTTTT. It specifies CASSAPRGELFF. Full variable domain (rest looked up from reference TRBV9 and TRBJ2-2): DSGVTQTPKHLITATGQRVTLRCSPRSGDLSVYWYQQSLDQGLQFLIQYYNGEERAKGNILERFSAQQFPDLHSELNLSSLELGDSALYFCASSAPRGELFFGEGSRLTVL.

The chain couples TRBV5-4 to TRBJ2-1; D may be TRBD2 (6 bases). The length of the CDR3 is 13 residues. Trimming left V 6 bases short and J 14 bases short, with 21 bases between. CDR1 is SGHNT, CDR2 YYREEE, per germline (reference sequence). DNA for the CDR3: TGTGCCAGCACGATACGAGACGGGAGAAAGAAGTTCTTC. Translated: CASTIRDGRKKFF.

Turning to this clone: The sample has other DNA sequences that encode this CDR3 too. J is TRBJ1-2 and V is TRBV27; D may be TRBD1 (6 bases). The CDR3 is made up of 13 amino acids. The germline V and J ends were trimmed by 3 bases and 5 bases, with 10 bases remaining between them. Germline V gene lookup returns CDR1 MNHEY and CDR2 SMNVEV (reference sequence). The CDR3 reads CASSFGRGYGYTF. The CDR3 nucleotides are TGTGCCAGCAGTTTCGGCAGGGGTTATGGCTACACCTTC.

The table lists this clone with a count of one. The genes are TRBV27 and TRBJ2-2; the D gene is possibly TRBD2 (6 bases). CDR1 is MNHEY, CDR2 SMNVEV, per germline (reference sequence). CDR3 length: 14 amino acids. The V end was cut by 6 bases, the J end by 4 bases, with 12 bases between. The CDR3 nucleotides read TGTGCCAGCAGCCGCGCGGGGTTCACCGGGGAGCTGTTTTTT. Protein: CASSRAGFTGELFF.

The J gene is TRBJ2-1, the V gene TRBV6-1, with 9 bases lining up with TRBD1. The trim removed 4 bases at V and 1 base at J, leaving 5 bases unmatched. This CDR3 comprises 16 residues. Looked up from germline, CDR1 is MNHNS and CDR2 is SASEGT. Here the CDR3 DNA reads TGTGCCAGCAGTGTACAGGGACAGGGTTCCTACAATGAGCAGTTCTTC. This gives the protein CASSVQGQGSYNEQFF.

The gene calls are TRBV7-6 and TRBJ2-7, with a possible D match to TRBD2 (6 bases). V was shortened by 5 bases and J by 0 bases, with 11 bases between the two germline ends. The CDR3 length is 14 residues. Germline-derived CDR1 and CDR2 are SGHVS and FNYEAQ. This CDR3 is CASSGGLPSYEQYF. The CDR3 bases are TGTGCCAGCAGCGGAGGACTACCCTCCTACGAGCAGTACTTC.

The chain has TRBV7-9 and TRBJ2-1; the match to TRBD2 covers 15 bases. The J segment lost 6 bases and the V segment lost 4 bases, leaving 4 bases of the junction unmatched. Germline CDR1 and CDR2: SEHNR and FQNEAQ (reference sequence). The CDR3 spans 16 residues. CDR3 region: CASSSRTSGRGNEQFF. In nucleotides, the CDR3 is TGTGCCAGCAGCTCCCGGACTAGCGGGAGGGGCAATGAGCAGTTCTTC.

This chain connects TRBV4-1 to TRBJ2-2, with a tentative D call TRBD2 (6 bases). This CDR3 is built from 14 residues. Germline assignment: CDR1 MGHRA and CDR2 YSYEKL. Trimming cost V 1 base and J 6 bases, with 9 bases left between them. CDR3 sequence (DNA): TGCGCCAGCAGCCAAGGGGGGAGGTCCGGGGAGCTGTTTTTT. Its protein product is CASSQGGRSGELFF.